This section outlines one T cell receptor (beta chain) sequence together with its context. Its antigen remains unknown. These data come from a study of cytomegalovirus exposure and HLA in healthy donors. Notes on the study in general: Accounts indicate the classifier identified cytomegalovirus status with strong specificity and sensitivity. Some V segments (TRBV6-2 and TRBV6-3 among them) were excluded as indistinguishable. Data from an earlier analysis indicated that most TCR beta V segments were productive either about 87% or about 30% of the time. A later analysis showed that HLA-associated TCR beta chains had undergone more clonal expansion than equally common others.

The PCR contained 60 Vbeta and 13 Jbeta primers. Only in-frame clones appear in the TCRdb table, and some are missing; sequencing was by immunoSEQ multiplex PCR. The data show under 200,000 clones, with roughly 78% seen just once and 1% held by the top ten. The CDR3 covers 13 residues. Germline CDR1 MNHEY, CDR2 SVGAGI. J was trimmed by 4 bases and V by 6 bases; bases with no gene match: 4. The sequencing sample was made of PBMCs. The clonotype was recovered from a woman between 50 and 59 years old in good health and CMV-seropositive. The chain combines TRBV6-5 with TRBJ1-1, with TRBD1 matching 8 bases. The CDR3 here is CASSYTGGTEAFF. The DNA of the CDR3 is TGTGCCAGCAGCTACACAGGGGGCACTGAAGCTTTCTTT.